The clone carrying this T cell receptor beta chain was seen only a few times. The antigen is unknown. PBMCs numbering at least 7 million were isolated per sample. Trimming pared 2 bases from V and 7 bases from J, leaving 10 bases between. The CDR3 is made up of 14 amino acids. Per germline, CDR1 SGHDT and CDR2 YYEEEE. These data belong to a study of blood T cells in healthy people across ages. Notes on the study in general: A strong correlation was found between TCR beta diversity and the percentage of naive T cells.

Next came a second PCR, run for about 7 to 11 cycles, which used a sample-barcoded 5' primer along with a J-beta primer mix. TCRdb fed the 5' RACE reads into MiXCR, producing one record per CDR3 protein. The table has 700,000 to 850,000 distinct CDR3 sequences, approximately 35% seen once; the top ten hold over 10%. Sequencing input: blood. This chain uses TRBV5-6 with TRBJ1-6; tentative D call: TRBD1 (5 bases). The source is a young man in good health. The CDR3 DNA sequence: TGTGCCAGCAGCTTAAACCGACAGAATTCACCCCTCCACTTT. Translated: CASSLNRQNSPLHF.